Shown below are 15 T cell receptor beta chains from a single sample sequenced in a study of blood T cells in healthy people across ages. A second PCR, run for about 7 to 11 cycles, used a sample-barcoded 5' primer plus a J-beta primer mix. MiXCR, applied by TCRdb to the 5' RACE reads, yields one record per CDR3 protein. Of approximately 790,000 distinct CDR3 sequences listed, roughly 60% are singletons. The sample taken for sequencing was blood. All receptors come from a young man in good health.

Only one count was recorded for this clonotype. The rearrangement uses TRBV12-3 or TRBV12-4 and TRBJ2-7; D tentatively fits TRBD1 or TRBD2 (5 bases each). V lost 2 bases to trimming and J lost 0 bases, with 14 bases between them. CDR3 length: 16 amino acids. The CDR3 sequence: CASSLFGTAVSYEQYF. The CDR3 DNA reads TGTGCCAGCAGTTTATTTGGGACCGCGGTCTCCTACGAGCAGTACTTC.

The sample holds a few counts of this clonotype. CDR3 amino acids: CASSLWGGSAGANVLTF. The CDR3 nucleotides read TGTGCCAGCAGCTTATGGGGTGGATCAGCCGGGGCCAACGTCCTGACTTTC. The V and J genes are TRBV7-3 and TRBJ2-6; the D is unclear. The CDR3 spans 17 residues. Trimming left V 2 bases short and J 4 bases short, with 15 bases between. From germline, CDR1 is SGHTA and CDR2 FQGTGA.

This sequence joins TRBV28 and TRBJ2-5, with a possible D match to TRBD2 (5 bases). The tail of the sequence fits TRBJ2-7 better, so the J call may be wrong. CDR3 length: 12 residues. In germline, CDR1 is MDHEN, CDR2 SYDVKM. The CDR3 nucleotides are TGTGCCAGCAGTTGGACTTACTACGAGCAGTACTTC. Encoded protein: CASSWTYYEQYF.

This clonotype came up once. The chain carries TRBV18 and TRBJ2-1, with 10 bases matching TRBD2. CDR3 length equals 16 residues. V trimming: 5 bases; J trimming: 8 bases; junction bases outside the gene matches: 12. Germline CDR1 and CDR2: KGHSH and LQKENI. CDR3 protein: CASSRLSGGAVDEQFF. The CDR3 nucleotides read TGTGCCAGCTCAAGGCTGAGCGGGGGGGCCGTGGATGAGCAGTTCTTC.

This chain joins TRBV28 and TRBJ2-1; TRBD2 might be the D (7 bases). V was pared by 7 bases and J by 2 bases, with 12 bases between. The CDR3 runs to 14 residues. CDR1 MDHEN and CDR2 SYDVKM come from the germline V gene. The CDR3 region is CASKPRGPYNEQFF. CDR3 nucleotides: TGTGCCAGCAAGCCGCGGGGGCCCTACAATGAGCAGTTCTTC.

In this sample, this clonotype turned up once. This sequence joins TRBV10-3 and TRBJ2-5; tentatively, D is TRBD1 (5 bases). Trimming removed 4 bases from V and 1 base from J, with 10 bases in between. The CDR3 extends over 14 amino acids. From germline, CDR1 is ENHRY and CDR2 SYGVKD. The CDR3 spells CAISGGRAQETQYF. The CDR3 DNA reads TGTGCCATCAGTGGGGGCAGGGCCCAAGAGACCCAGTACTTC.

This clonotype was detected many times. The rearrangement joins TRBV7-2 to TRBJ1-4, with a possible D match to TRBD1 (6 bases). This CDR3 contains 14 residues. V gave up 6 bases and J gave up 4 bases, with 12 bases separating them. Germline CDR1 SGHTA, CDR2 FQGNSA. CDR3 bases: TGTGCCAGCAGTCAGGGGCGCGGTAATGAAAAACTGTTTTTT. Protein product: CASSQGRGNEKLFF.

In its sample, this clonotype was seen once. The chain couples TRBV5-1 to TRBJ2-1; D uncertain. The CDR3 totals 12 residues. Germline loops: CDR1 SGHRS, CDR2 YFSETQ. V shed 5 bases and J shed 5 bases, with 8 bases lying between them. This chain's CDR3 is CASSIEDNEQFF. The CDR3 region has the DNA TGCGCCAGCAGTATTGAAGACAATGAGCAGTTCTTC.

The CDR3: CASSLAPLNNEQFF. The DNA of the CDR3 is TGTGCCAGCAGCTTAGCGCCCCTCAACAATGAGCAGTTCTTC. V usage is TRBV7-6 and J usage is TRBJ2-1; D unresolved. This CDR3 comprises 14 residues. In germline, CDR1 is SGHVS, CDR2 FNYEAQ. V was cut by 0 bases and J by 5 bases, with 8 bases left in between.

The CDR3 DNA reads as TGTGCCAGTAGTATCGGGACAGGCTCCTATAATTCACCCCTCCACTTT. Residues: CASSIGTGSYNSPLHF. V usage is TRBV19 and J usage is TRBJ1-6; 8 bases map to TRBD1. The J segment lost 0 bases and the V segment lost 3 bases, leaving 1 base of the junction unmatched. This CDR3 contains 16 residues. Germline V gene data show CDR1 as LNHDA and CDR2 as SQIVND (reference sequence).

The CDR3 DNA sequence: TGCAGCGCTCCATGGGGCCGCGGGGGTGAGCAGTTCTTC. This codes for CSAPWGRGGEQFF. This chain joins TRBV29-1 and TRBJ2-1; the match to TRBD2 covers 7 bases. The V gene's germline CDR1 is SQVTM and CDR2 ANQGSEA. With 7 bases clipped from V and 9 bases from J, the junction kept 12 bases outside the gene matches. The CDR3 totals 13 residues.

The genes are TRBV7-2 and TRBJ2-6; D unresolved. The germline V gene encodes CDR1 SGHTA and CDR2 FQGNSA. The CDR3 runs to 17 residues. The V end lost 0 bases, the J end lost 1 base, and 10 bases lay between the germline ends. This chain's CDR3 is CASSLAKYRSGANVLTF. CDR3 sequence (DNA): TGTGCCAGCAGCTTAGCGAAATACAGATCTGGGGCCAACGTCCTGACTTTC.

The chain combines TRBV20-1 with TRBJ1-6, with D tentatively TRBD1 (6 bases). Trimming removed 6 bases at V and 1 base at J, with 10 bases between. The CDR3 consists of 14 residues. Germline V gene lookup returns CDR1 DFQATT and CDR2 SNEGSKA (reference sequence). The CDR3 loop reads CSAIQGSYNSPLHF. DNA of the CDR3: TGCAGTGCCATACAGGGTTCCTATAATTCACCCCTCCACTTT.

The chain links TRBV6-5 to TRBJ2-3; 8 positions match TRBD1. Germline CDR1 is MNHEY and CDR2 is SVGAGI. The V and J ends lost 0 bases and 2 bases, in that order; junction bases with no gene match: 4. The CDR3 runs 16 residues. CDR3 loop: CASSYSDRVATDTQYF. For the CDR3, the DNA is TGTGCCAGCAGTTACTCGGACAGGGTCGCCACAGATACGCAGTATTTT.

The chain carries TRBV7-2 and TRBJ1-6; unclear D gene. V was clipped by 1 base and J by 10 bases, with 17 bases between them. Germline V lookup: CDR1 SGHTA, CDR2 FQGNSA. The CDR3 is 16 residues long. The CDR3 region has the DNA TGTGCCAGCAGCTTAGGAGCTCAGATTAAAGGGTCACCCCTCCACTTT. Residues: CASSLGAQIKGSPLHF.